The rows below give T cell receptor beta chains drawn from one sample of a study of blood T cell repertoires in COVID-19. TCRdb's copy holds only in-frame clones and misses some; the assay was immunoSEQ multiplex PCR. The repertoire holds some 160,000 clones, around four fifths seen once, with less than 7% in the top ten. Material: PBMCs or T cells enriched from blood (not recorded which). The receptors come from a woman aged 40 to 50 who had recovered from COVID-19. The CDR3 runs from the conserved cysteine through the conserved F or W. Each record gives: V gene, CDR3 length, D gene, J gene, clone size, CDR3 DNA, CDR3 protein. D genes are given only for firm matches. Clone size is shown for a subset of rows, as once, few, many or a class of expanded clone.

v_call: TRBV19; cdr3_length: 12; d_call: NA; j_call: TRBJ1-3; clone_size: once; cdr3_nt: TGTGCCAGTACGGAGGGCAGTAACACCATATATTTT; cdr3_aa: CASTEGSNTIYF
v_call: TRBV6-5; cdr3_length: 15; d_call: TRBD1; j_call: TRBJ1-5; clone_size: once; cdr3_nt: TGTGCCAGCAGTTACCGGGGACAGGGGAATCAGCCCCAGCATTTT; cdr3_aa: CASSYRGQGNQPQHF
v_call: TRBV6-5; cdr3_length: 16; d_call: TRBD2; j_call: TRBJ2-5; clone_size: NA; cdr3_nt: TGTGCCAGCAGTTACTCCCCGACTAGCTCTCAAGAGACCCAGTACTTC; cdr3_aa: CASSYSPTSSQETQYF
v_call: TRBV19; cdr3_length: 13; d_call: TRBD2; j_call: TRBJ2-7; clone_size: NA; cdr3_nt: TGTGCCAGTGCGACTAGCGTAACCTACGAGCAGTACTTC; cdr3_aa: CASATSVTYEQYF
v_call: TRBV3-1/TRBV3-2; cdr3_length: 16; d_call: TRBD2; j_call: TRBJ2-5; clone_size: NA; cdr3_nt: TGTGCCAGCAGCCAAGCACTAGCGGGAAATGAGGAGACCCAGTACTTC; cdr3_aa: CASSQALAGNEETQYF
v_call: TRBV30; cdr3_length: 12; d_call: TRBD1; j_call: TRBJ1-1; clone_size: NA; cdr3_nt: TGTGCCTGGGGGACAGGGGCGGTGTGGGCTTTCTTT; cdr3_aa: CAWGTGAVWAFF
v_call: TRBV12-3/TRBV12-4; cdr3_length: 13; d_call: NA; j_call: TRBJ1-2; clone_size: NA; cdr3_nt: TGTGCCAGCACCCGGCCGGGAGGATATGGCTACACCTTC; cdr3_aa: CASTRPGGYGYTF
v_call: TRBV12-3/TRBV12-4; cdr3_length: 12; d_call: NA; j_call: TRBJ1-5; clone_size: NA; cdr3_nt: TGTGCCAGCAGTTTTTTGGCTCAGCCCCAGCATTTT; cdr3_aa: CASSFLAQPQHF
v_call: TRBV5-4; cdr3_length: 13; d_call: NA; j_call: TRBJ2-5; clone_size: NA; cdr3_nt: TGTGCCAGCAGCTTGGCTTTACAAGAGACCCAGTACTTC; cdr3_aa: CASSLALQETQYF
v_call: TRBV13; cdr3_length: 13; d_call: NA; j_call: TRBJ2-7; clone_size: NA; cdr3_nt: TGTGCCAGCAGCTCTATCGGAGGCTACGAGCAGTACTTC; cdr3_aa: CASSSIGGYEQYF
v_call: TRBV3-1/TRBV3-2; cdr3_length: 16; d_call: TRBD2; j_call: TRBJ2-1; clone_size: few; cdr3_nt: TGTGCCAGCAGCCAAGCGGGGACTAGCGGGAGCAATGAGCAGTTCTTC; cdr3_aa: CASSQAGTSGSNEQFF
v_call: TRBV5-5; cdr3_length: 13; d_call: NA; j_call: TRBJ2-5; clone_size: NA; cdr3_nt: TGTGCCAGCAGCTTGGATTGGGGCGAGACCCAGTACTTC; cdr3_aa: CASSLDWGETQYF
v_call: TRBV12-3/TRBV12-4; cdr3_length: 13; d_call: NA; j_call: TRBJ1-1; clone_size: NA; cdr3_nt: TGTGCCAGCAGTTTCGGGGGTGGGACTGAAGCTTTCTTT; cdr3_aa: CASSFGGGTEAFF
v_call: TRBV4-1; cdr3_length: 16; d_call: NA; j_call: TRBJ1-4; clone_size: NA; cdr3_nt: TGCGCCAGCAGCCCCCTGGGCAGGGCAACTAATGAAAAACTGTTTTTT; cdr3_aa: CASSPLGRATNEKLFF
v_call: TRBV2; cdr3_length: 15; d_call: NA; j_call: TRBJ1-3; clone_size: NA; cdr3_nt: TGTGCCAGCAGTGAAGCACAGGGTCGGGGAAACACCATATATTTT; cdr3_aa: CASSEAQGRGNTIYF
v_call: TRBV5-1; cdr3_length: 13; d_call: NA; j_call: TRBJ1-2; clone_size: NA; cdr3_nt: TGCGCCAGCAGCTTGGAGGGGTACTATGGCTACACCTTC; cdr3_aa: CASSLEGYYGYTF
v_call: TRBV15; cdr3_length: 14; d_call: NA; j_call: TRBJ2-5; clone_size: NA; cdr3_nt: TGTGCCACCAGCAGCCAGGGGTCGAAAGAGACCCAGTACTTC; cdr3_aa: CATSSQGSKETQYF
v_call: TRBV11-2; cdr3_length: 17; d_call: TRBD1; j_call: TRBJ2-1; clone_size: NA; cdr3_nt: TGTGCCAGCAGCCTTACCCCGGGACAGGGGGCTCGAAATGAGCAGTTCTTC; cdr3_aa: CASSLTPGQGARNEQFF
v_call: TRBV3-1/TRBV3-2; cdr3_length: 13; d_call: NA; j_call: TRBJ2-5; clone_size: NA; cdr3_nt: TGTGCCAGCAGCCCGACTATCAAAGAGACCCAGTACTTC; cdr3_aa: CASSPTIKETQYF
v_call: TRBV19; cdr3_length: 15; d_call: NA; j_call: TRBJ2-7; clone_size: NA; cdr3_nt: TGTGCCAGTAGTATGGGGCAGGGTACCCCTACCGAGCAGTACTTC; cdr3_aa: CASSMGQGTPTEQYF
v_call: TRBV5-1; cdr3_length: 14; d_call: TRBD1; j_call: TRBJ1-1; clone_size: NA; cdr3_nt: TGCGCCAGCAGCCCGGGACAGGCGAACACTGAAGCTTTCTTT; cdr3_aa: CASSPGQANTEAFF
v_call: TRBV11-2; cdr3_length: 17; d_call: TRBD2; j_call: TRBJ2-5; clone_size: NA; cdr3_nt: TGTGCCAGCAGCTCCGGACTAGCGGGTAAGGGTCAAGAGACCCAGTACTTC; cdr3_aa: CASSSGLAGKGQETQYF
v_call: TRBV9; cdr3_length: 13; d_call: TRBD1; j_call: TRBJ1-2; clone_size: NA; cdr3_nt: TGTGCCAGCAGCGGACAGGGAGACTATGGCTACACCTTC; cdr3_aa: CASSGQGDYGYTF
v_call: TRBV9; cdr3_length: 17; d_call: TRBD2; j_call: TRBJ2-2; clone_size: NA; cdr3_nt: TGTGCCAGCAGCGTAGCGACTAGCGGATCGAACACCGGGGAGCTGTTTTTT; cdr3_aa: CASSVATSGSNTGELFF
v_call: TRBV2; cdr3_length: 15; d_call: TRBD2; j_call: TRBJ2-1; clone_size: once; cdr3_nt: TGTGCCAGCAGGAGGGGGACTAGCGGGATCAATGAGCAGTTCTTC; cdr3_aa: CASRRGTSGINEQFF
v_call: TRBV2; cdr3_length: 12; d_call: NA; j_call: TRBJ1-2; clone_size: few; cdr3_nt: TGTGCCACCAGGAGGGATGGCTATGGCTACACCTTC; cdr3_aa: CATRRDGYGYTF
v_call: TRBV5-1; cdr3_length: 15; d_call: TRBD1; j_call: TRBJ2-1; clone_size: NA; cdr3_nt: TGCGCCAGCGGGTCATTAGGGGGCGATTACAATGAGCAGTTCTTC; cdr3_aa: CASGSLGGDYNEQFF
v_call: TRBV24-1; cdr3_length: 16; d_call: TRBD2; j_call: TRBJ2-2; clone_size: once; cdr3_nt: TGTGCCACCAGTGATCGGCGGGAGGGCCTTTCTGGGGAGCTGTTTTTT; cdr3_aa: CATSDRREGLSGELFF
v_call: TRBV9; cdr3_length: 14; d_call: NA; j_call: TRBJ2-2; clone_size: NA; cdr3_nt: TGTGCCAGCAGCCCTCAGGGGATAACCGGGGAGCTGTTTTTT; cdr3_aa: CASSPQGITGELFF
v_call: TRBV29-1; cdr3_length: 12; d_call: NA; j_call: TRBJ1-2; clone_size: NA; cdr3_nt: TGCAGCGTTGAAGGCGGATCATATGGCTACACCTTC; cdr3_aa: CSVEGGSYGYTF
v_call: TRBV7-9; cdr3_length: 16; d_call: TRBD1; j_call: TRBJ1-2; clone_size: NA; cdr3_nt: TGTGCCAGCAGTCCCGGGACAGGGGGTATTCTTTATGGCTACACCTTC; cdr3_aa: CASSPGTGGILYGYTF
v_call: TRBV2; cdr3_length: 13; d_call: NA; j_call: TRBJ1-6; clone_size: NA; cdr3_nt: TGTGCCAGCATGGGGGCGGGCAATTCACCCCTCCACTTT; cdr3_aa: CASMGAGNSPLHF
v_call: TRBV4-2; cdr3_length: 18; d_call: TRBD1; j_call: TRBJ1-4; clone_size: NA; cdr3_nt: TGTGCCAGCAGCCAAGCTACCGGGACAGGCAGTATTAATGAAAAACTGTTTTTT; cdr3_aa: CASSQATGTGSINEKLFF
v_call: TRBV27; cdr3_length: 16; d_call: TRBD1; j_call: TRBJ1-5; clone_size: NA; cdr3_nt: TGTGCCAGCAGTAAGAACAGGGGGCACTTTAATCAGCCCCAGCATTTT; cdr3_aa: CASSKNRGHFNQPQHF
v_call: TRBV30; cdr3_length: 18; d_call: NA; j_call: TRBJ2-4; clone_size: NA; cdr3_nt: TGTGCCTGGAGTGCAAAAACACCCCTTGGCCATGATAAAAACATTCAGTACTTC; cdr3_aa: CAWSAKTPLGHDKNIQYF
v_call: TRBV7-2; cdr3_length: 15; d_call: TRBD1; j_call: TRBJ2-7; clone_size: NA; cdr3_nt: TGTGCCAGCAGCCCCCGGAACCCGACAGGGCGAGAGCAGTACTTC; cdr3_aa: CASSPRNPTGREQYF
v_call: TRBV5-1; cdr3_length: 13; d_call: TRBD1; j_call: TRBJ1-2; clone_size: few; cdr3_nt: TGCGCCAGCAGCTTGTCGACAGGGAATGGCTACACCTTC; cdr3_aa: CASSLSTGNGYTF
v_call: TRBV19; cdr3_length: 13; d_call: NA; j_call: TRBJ2-1; clone_size: NA; cdr3_nt: TGTGCCAGTAGTACTACCTGGGAGAGTGAGCAGTTCTTC; cdr3_aa: CASSTTWESEQFF
v_call: TRBV5-1; cdr3_length: 14; d_call: NA; j_call: TRBJ2-2; clone_size: NA; cdr3_nt: TGCGCCAGCAGCTTGAAATTAAACACCGGGGAGCTGTTTTTT; cdr3_aa: CASSLKLNTGELFF
v_call: TRBV29-1; cdr3_length: 15; d_call: TRBD2; j_call: TRBJ2-7; clone_size: once; cdr3_nt: TGCAGCGCCGTGAGGACTAGCGGTTTCTCCTACGAGCAGTACTTC; cdr3_aa: CSAVRTSGFSYEQYF
v_call: TRBV29-1; cdr3_length: 13; d_call: TRBD2; j_call: TRBJ2-1; clone_size: once; cdr3_nt: TGCAGCGTCAAAGCGGGGGGGGAGGATGAGCAGTTCTTC; cdr3_aa: CSVKAGGEDEQFF
v_call: TRBV19; cdr3_length: 14; d_call: NA; j_call: TRBJ1-5; clone_size: NA; cdr3_nt: TGTGCCAGTAGGGGCAGACAGAGCAATCAGCCCCAGCATTTT; cdr3_aa: CASRGRQSNQPQHF
v_call: TRBV9; cdr3_length: 15; d_call: TRBD1; j_call: TRBJ2-1; clone_size: once; cdr3_nt: TGTGCCAGCAGCGTAGCCGGGACAGAATACAATGAGCAGTTCTTC; cdr3_aa: CASSVAGTEYNEQFF
v_call: TRBV27; cdr3_length: 15; d_call: TRBD2; j_call: TRBJ2-7; clone_size: NA; cdr3_nt: TGTGCCAGCAGTTCTTTAGCGGGGGCTTCCTACGAGCAGTACTTC; cdr3_aa: CASSSLAGASYEQYF
v_call: TRBV13; cdr3_length: 17; d_call: TRBD2; j_call: TRBJ2-1; clone_size: NA; cdr3_nt: TGTGCCAGCAGCACACGGACTAGCGGGGGGCTATACAATGAGCAGTTCTTC; cdr3_aa: CASSTRTSGGLYNEQFF
v_call: TRBV4-1; cdr3_length: 19; d_call: TRBD1; j_call: TRBJ2-2; clone_size: NA; cdr3_nt: TGCGCCAGCAGCCAAGAAGGGACAGGGGATACCCCGGACACCGGGGAGCTGTTTTTT; cdr3_aa: CASSQEGTGDTPDTGELFF
v_call: TRBV9; cdr3_length: 17; d_call: NA; j_call: TRBJ2-2; clone_size: NA; cdr3_nt: TGTGCCAGCAGCGTAGTTCATGGGGGGGCCTACACCGGGGAGCTGTTTTTT; cdr3_aa: CASSVVHGGAYTGELFF
v_call: TRBV9; cdr3_length: 15; d_call: TRBD2; j_call: TRBJ2-4; clone_size: NA; cdr3_nt: TGTGCCAGCAGCACCGGGACTAGCGCAAAAAACATTCAGTACTTC; cdr3_aa: CASSTGTSAKNIQYF
v_call: TRBV7-2; cdr3_length: 14; d_call: NA; j_call: TRBJ2-1; clone_size: few; cdr3_nt: TGTGCCAGCAGCTTCGTGGCCAGGATGAATGAGCAGTTCTTC; cdr3_aa: CASSFVARMNEQFF
v_call: TRBV12-2; cdr3_length: 14; d_call: NA; j_call: TRBJ2-3; clone_size: NA; cdr3_nt: TGTGCAAGTCGCTCGACGGGTAGTCTGGATACGCAGTATTTT; cdr3_aa: CASRSTGSLDTQYF
v_call: TRBV13; cdr3_length: 14; d_call: TRBD2; j_call: TRBJ2-7; clone_size: NA; cdr3_nt: TGTGCCAGCAGCTCCCGGGAGGCCCAAGACGAGCAGTACTTC; cdr3_aa: CASSSREAQDEQYF
v_call: TRBV5-8; cdr3_length: 14; d_call: NA; j_call: TRBJ2-1; clone_size: once; cdr3_nt: TGTGCCAGCATTCGGATTCGGCGGGTCGGTGAGCAGTTCTTC; cdr3_aa: CASIRIRRVGEQFF
v_call: TRBV9; cdr3_length: 15; d_call: NA; j_call: TRBJ1-1; clone_size: NA; cdr3_nt: TGTGCCAGCAGCGTAGTGTCAGGCCCTGTTGGGGAAGCTTTCTTT; cdr3_aa: CASSVVSGPVGEAFF
v_call: TRBV27; cdr3_length: 15; d_call: NA; j_call: TRBJ1-2; clone_size: NA; cdr3_nt: TGTGCCAGCAGTTTATCGGGGAGGGCTCACTATGGCTACACCTTC; cdr3_aa: CASSLSGRAHYGYTF
v_call: TRBV7-9; cdr3_length: 15; d_call: TRBD1; j_call: TRBJ1-6; clone_size: NA; cdr3_nt: TGTGCCAGCAGCGAGAAATGGACAGGGCCCGAGGCCCTCCACTTT; cdr3_aa: CASSEKWTGPEALHF